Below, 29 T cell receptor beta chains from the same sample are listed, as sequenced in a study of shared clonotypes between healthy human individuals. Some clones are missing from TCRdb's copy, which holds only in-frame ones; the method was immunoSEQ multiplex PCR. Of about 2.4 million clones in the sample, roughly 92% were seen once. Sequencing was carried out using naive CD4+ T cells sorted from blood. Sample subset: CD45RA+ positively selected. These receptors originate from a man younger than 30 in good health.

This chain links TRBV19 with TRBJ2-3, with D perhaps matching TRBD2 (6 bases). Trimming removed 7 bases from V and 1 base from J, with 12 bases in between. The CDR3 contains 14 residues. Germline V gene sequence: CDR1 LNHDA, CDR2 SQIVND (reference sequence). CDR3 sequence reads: CASKEGGRTDTQYF. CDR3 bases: TGTGCCAGTAAGGAGGGCGGCCGCACAGATACGCAGTATTTT.

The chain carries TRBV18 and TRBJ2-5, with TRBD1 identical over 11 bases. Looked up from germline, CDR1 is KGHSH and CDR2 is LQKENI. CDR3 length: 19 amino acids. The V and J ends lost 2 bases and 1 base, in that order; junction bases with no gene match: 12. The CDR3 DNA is TGTGCCAGCTCACCAACCGGGACAGGGGGGATATTAGCCCAAGAGACCCAGTACTTC. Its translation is CASSPTGTGGILAQETQYF.

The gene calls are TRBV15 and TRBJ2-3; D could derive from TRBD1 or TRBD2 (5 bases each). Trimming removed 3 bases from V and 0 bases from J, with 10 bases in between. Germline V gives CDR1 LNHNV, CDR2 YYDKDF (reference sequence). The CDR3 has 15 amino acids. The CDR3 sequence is CATSSRWGSTDTQYF. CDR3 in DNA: TGTGCCACCAGCAGCCGTTGGGGGAGCACAGATACGCAGTATTTT.

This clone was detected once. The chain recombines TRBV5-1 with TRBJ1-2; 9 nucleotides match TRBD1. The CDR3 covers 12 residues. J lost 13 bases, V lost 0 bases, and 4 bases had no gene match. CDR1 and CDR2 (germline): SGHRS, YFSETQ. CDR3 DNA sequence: TGCGCCAGCAGCTTGGACAGGGGGCCTATCACCTTC. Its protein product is CASSLDRGPITF.

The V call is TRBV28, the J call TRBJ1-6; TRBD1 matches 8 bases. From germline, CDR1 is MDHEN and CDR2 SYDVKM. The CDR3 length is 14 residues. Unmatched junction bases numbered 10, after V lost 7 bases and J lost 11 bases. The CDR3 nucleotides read TGTGCCAGCACCAGCCGGGACAGGAAGACACCCCTCCACTTT. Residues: CASTSRDRKTPLHF. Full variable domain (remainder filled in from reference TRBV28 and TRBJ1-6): DVKVTQSSRYLVKRTGEKVFLECVQDMDHENMFWYRQDPGLGLRLIYFSYDVKMKEKGDIPEGYSVSREKKERFSLILESASTNQTSMYLCASTSRDRKTPLHFGNGTRLTVT.

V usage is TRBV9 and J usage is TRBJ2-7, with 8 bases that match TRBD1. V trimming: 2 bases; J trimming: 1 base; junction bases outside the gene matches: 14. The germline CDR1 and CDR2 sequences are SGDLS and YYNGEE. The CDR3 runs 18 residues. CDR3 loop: CASSVPGQAVYLSYEQYF. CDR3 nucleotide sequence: TGTGCCAGCAGCGTCCCGGGACAGGCCGTTTACTTATCCTACGAGCAGTACTTC.

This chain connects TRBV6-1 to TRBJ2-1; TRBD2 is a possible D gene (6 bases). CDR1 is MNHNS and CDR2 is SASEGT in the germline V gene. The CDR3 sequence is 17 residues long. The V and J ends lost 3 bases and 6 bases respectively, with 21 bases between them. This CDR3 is CASSDPPLAFSRNEQFF. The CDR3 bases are TGTGCCAGCAGTGACCCCCCTCTAGCGTTCTCTCGCAATGAGCAGTTCTTC.

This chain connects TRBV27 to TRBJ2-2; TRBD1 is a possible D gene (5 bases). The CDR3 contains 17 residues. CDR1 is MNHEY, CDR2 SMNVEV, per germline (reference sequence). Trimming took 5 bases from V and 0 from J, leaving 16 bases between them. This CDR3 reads CASSTQNRPANTGELFF. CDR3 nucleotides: TGTGCCAGCAGTACCCAAAACAGGCCCGCGAACACCGGGGAGCTGTTTTTT.

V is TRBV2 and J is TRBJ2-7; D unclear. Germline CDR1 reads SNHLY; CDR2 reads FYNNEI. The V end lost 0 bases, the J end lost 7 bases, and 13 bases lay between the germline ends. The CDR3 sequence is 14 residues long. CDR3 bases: TGTGCCAGCAGTGAAGCGCGTCGTGGGCAGGAGCAGTACTTC. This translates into CASSEARRGQEQYF. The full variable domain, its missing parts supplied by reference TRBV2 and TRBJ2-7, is EPEVTQTPSHQVTQMGQEVILRCVPISNHLYFYWYRQILGQKVEFLVSFYNNEISEKSEIFDDQFSVERPDGSNFTLKIRSTKLEDSAMYFCASSEARRGQEQYFGPGTRLTVT.

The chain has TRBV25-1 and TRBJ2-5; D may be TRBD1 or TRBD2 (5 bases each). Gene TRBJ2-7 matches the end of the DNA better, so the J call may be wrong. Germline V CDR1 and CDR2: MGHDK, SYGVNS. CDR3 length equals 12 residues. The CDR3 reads CASSVGAYEQYF. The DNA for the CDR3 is TGTGCCAGCAGTGTGGGGGCCTACGAGCAGTACTTC.

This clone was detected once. The CDR3 reads CASSSRQGAVGNYEQYF. The CDR3 DNA reads TGTGCCAGCAGTTCACGACAGGGGGCGGTCGGGAACTACGAGCAGTACTTC. The rearrangement uses TRBV27 and TRBJ2-7; 10 nucleotides match TRBD1. The CDR3 contains 17 residues. In germline, CDR1 is MNHEY, CDR2 SMNVEV (reference sequence). V shed 4 bases, J shed 3 bases, and the junction held 12 bases outside the gene matches.

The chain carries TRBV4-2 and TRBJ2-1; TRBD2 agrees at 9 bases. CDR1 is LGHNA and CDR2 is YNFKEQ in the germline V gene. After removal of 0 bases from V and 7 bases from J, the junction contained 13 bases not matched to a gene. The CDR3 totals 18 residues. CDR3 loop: CASSQDSFGSGGWNEQFF. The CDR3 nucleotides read TGTGCCAGCAGCCAAGATTCTTTTGGTAGCGGGGGATGGAATGAGCAGTTCTTC.

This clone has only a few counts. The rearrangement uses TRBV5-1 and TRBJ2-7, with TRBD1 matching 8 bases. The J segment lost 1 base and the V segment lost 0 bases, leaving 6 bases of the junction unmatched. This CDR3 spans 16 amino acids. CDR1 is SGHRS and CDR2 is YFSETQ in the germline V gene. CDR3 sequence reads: CASSLGGTGWSYEQYF. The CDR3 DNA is TGCGCCAGCAGCTTGGGAGGGACAGGATGGTCCTACGAGCAGTACTTC.

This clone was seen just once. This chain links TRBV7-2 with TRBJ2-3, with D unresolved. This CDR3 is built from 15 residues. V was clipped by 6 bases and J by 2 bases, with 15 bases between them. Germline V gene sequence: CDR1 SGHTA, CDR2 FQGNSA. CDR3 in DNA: TGTGCCAGCAGGACGGATGCAGTAAACACAGATACGCAGTATTTT. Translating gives CASRTDAVNTDTQYF.

The CDR3 region has the DNA TGTGCCAGCAGCTTAGACAGACTTCCCCCCAATGAGCAGTTCTTC. It codes for CASSLDRLPPNEQFF. The chain is built from TRBV11-2 and TRBJ2-1; no clear D. Germline V lookup: CDR1 SGHAT, CDR2 FQNNGV. CDR3 length: 15 residues. V lost 0 bases to trimming and J lost 6 bases, with 12 bases between them.

The CDR3 loop reads CASSLDPKAPYGYTF. DNA of the CDR3: TGTGCCAGCAGCTTAGATCCCAAGGCCCCCTATGGCTACACCTTC. The chain recombines TRBV11-2 with TRBJ1-2, with D unclear. This CDR3 is 15 amino acids long. CDR1 and CDR2 from the germline V gene are SGHAT and FQNNGV. V lost 0 bases and J lost 4, with 12 bases in between.

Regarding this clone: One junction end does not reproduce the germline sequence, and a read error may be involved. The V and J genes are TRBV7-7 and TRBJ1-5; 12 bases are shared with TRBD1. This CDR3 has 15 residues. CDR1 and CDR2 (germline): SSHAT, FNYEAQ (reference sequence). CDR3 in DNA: TGTGCTAGCAGCTGGGGACAGGGGGCCAATCAGCCCCAGCATTTT. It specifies CASSWGQGANQPQHF.

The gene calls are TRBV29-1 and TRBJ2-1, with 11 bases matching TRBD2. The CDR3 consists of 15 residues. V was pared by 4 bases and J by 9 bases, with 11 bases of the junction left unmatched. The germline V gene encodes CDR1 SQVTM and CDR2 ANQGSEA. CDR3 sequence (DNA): TGCAGCGTTGCCCTTCTAGCGGGGGGCCTGAGTGAGCAGTTCTTC. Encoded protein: CSVALLAGGLSEQFF.

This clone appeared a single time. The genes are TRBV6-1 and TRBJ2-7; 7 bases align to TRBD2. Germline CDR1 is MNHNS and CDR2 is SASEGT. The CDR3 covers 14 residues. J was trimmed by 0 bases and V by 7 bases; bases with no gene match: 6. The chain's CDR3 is CASTLGGFSYEQYF. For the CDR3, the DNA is TGTGCCAGCACCCTGGGGGGGTTCTCCTACGAGCAGTACTTC.

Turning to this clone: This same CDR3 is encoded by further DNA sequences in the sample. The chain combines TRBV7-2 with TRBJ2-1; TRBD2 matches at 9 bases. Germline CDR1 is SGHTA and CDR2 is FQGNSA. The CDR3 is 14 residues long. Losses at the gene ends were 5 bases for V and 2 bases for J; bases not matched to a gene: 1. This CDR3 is CASSPSGTYNEQFF. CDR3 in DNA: TGTGCCAGCAGCCCTAGCGGGACCTACAATGAGCAGTTCTTC.

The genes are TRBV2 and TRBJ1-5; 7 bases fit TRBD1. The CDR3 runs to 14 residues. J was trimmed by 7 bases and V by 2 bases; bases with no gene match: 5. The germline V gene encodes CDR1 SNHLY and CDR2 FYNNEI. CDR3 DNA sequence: TGTGCCAGCAGTGAAACAGGGGTAGTGCAGCCCCAGCATTTT. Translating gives CASSETGVVQPQHF.

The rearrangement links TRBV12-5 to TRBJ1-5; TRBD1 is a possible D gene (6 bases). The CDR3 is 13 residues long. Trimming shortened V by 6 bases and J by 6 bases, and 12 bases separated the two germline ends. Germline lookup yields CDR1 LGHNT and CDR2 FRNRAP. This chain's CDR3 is CASGAGEGQPQHF. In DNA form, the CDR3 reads TGTGCTAGTGGGGCAGGGGAGGGTCAGCCCCAGCATTTT.

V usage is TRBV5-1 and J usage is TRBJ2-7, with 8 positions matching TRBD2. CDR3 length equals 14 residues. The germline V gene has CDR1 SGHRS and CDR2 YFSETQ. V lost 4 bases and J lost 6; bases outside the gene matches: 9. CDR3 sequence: CASSPDGGAGEQYF. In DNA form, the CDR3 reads TGCGCCAGCAGCCCGGACGGGGGGGCGGGCGAGCAGTACTTC.

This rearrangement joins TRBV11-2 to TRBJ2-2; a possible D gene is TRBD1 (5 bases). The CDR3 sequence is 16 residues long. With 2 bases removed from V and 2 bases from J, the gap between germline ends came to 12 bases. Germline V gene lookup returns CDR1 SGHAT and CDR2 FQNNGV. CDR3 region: CASSLRGQANTGELFF. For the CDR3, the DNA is TGTGCCAGCAGCTTAAGGGGTCAGGCTAACACCGGGGAGCTGTTTTTT.

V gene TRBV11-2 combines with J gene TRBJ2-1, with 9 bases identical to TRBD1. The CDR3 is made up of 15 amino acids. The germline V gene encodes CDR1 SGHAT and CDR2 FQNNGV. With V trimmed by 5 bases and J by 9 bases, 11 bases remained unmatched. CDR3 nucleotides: TGTGCCAGCAGCCCTCGACAGGGGGTTGACGGTGAGCAGTTCTTC. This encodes CASSPRQGVDGEQFF.

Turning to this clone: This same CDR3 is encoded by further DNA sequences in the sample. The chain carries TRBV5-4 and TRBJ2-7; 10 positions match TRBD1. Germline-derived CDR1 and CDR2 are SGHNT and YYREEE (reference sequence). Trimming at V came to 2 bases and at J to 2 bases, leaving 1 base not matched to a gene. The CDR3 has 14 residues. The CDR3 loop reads CASSLGQGAYEQYF. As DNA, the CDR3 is TGTGCCAGCAGCTTAGGACAGGGGGCCTACGAGCAGTACTTC.

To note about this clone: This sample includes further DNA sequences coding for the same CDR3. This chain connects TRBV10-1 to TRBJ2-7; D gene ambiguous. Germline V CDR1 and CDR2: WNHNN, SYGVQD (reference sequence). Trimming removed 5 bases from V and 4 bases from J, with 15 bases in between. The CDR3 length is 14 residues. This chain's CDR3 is CASSSVRSGYEQYF. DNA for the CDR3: TGCGCCAGCAGTTCGGTCCGTAGTGGTTACGAGCAGTACTTC.

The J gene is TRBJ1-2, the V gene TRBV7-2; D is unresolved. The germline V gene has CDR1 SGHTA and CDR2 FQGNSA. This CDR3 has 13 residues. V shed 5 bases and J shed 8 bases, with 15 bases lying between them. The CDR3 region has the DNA TGTGCCAGCAGCATACGGGAGGCCTGGGGCTACACCTTC. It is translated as CASSIREAWGYTF.

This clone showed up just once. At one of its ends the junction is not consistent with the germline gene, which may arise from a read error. The CDR3 sequence is CASSYVGDTEAFF. CDR3 coding DNA: TGTGCCAGCAGTTACGTAGGGGACACCGAAGCTTTCTTT. The V call is TRBV6-7, the J call TRBJ1-1, with D possibly matching TRBD1 (6 bases). TRBV6-7 is known as an ORF, though its function is uncertain. The CDR3 length is 13 residues.